The 10 T cell receptor beta chains reported below all come from one sample, sequenced in a study of T-cell reconstitution after alpha-beta-depleted transplantation in children. Preparation of the TCRbeta library was carried out with unique molecular identifiers. Using its own MiXCR run on the PCR reads, TCRdb lists one record per CDR3 protein. The profile shows under 400,000 distinct CDR3 sequences, around 20% of them singletons. The material was PBMCs, mostly from graft donor cells, obtained 180 days after TCRalphabeta/CD19-depleted stem cell transplant. These receptors were collected from a male patient younger than 18 who had a stem cell transplant for acute lymphoblastic leukemia, so the T cells may come from the graft donor.

The rearrangement links TRBV7-3 to TRBJ2-2, with 11 bases that match TRBD2. The junction had 7 bases not matched to a gene; V was cut back by 4 bases and J by 6 bases. Germline V CDR1 and CDR2: SGHTA, FQGTGA. The CDR3 is 16 amino acids. The CDR3 protein is CASSSYSGRAAGELFF. The CDR3 DNA reads TGTGCCAGCAGCTCCTATAGCGGGAGGGCCGCCGGGGAGCTGTTTTTT. Full variable domain (outside the CDR3, taken from reference TRBV7-3 and TRBJ2-2): GAGVSQTPSNKVTEKGKYVELRCDPISGHTALYWYRQSLGQGPEFLIYFQGTGAADDSGLPNDRFFAVRPEGSVSTLKIQRTERGDSAVYLCASSSYSGRAAGELFFGEGSRLTVL.

The V call is TRBV20-1, the J call TRBJ2-3; D is uncertain. V lost 7 bases to trimming and J lost 4 bases, with 15 bases between them. This CDR3 has 13 residues. Germline V gene lookup returns CDR1 DFQATT and CDR2 SNEGSKA (reference sequence). The CDR3 DNA is TGCAGTGTCCGTCCGCCCTACCCAGATACGCAGTATTTT. Residues: CSVRPPYPDTQYF.

This clonotype was counted only a few times. V gene TRBV11-2 combines with J gene TRBJ2-1; 7 bases agree with TRBD2. With 2 bases clipped from V and 3 bases from J, the junction kept 4 bases outside the gene matches. In germline, CDR1 is SGHAT, CDR2 FQNNGV. The CDR3 extends over 15 amino acids. CDR3 amino acids: CASSLRTRYYNEQFF. CDR3 in DNA: TGTGCCAGCAGCTTAAGGACTAGATACTACAATGAGCAGTTCTTC.

The gene calls are TRBV6-1 and TRBJ2-6; D remains ambiguous. The CDR3 length is 13 residues. The ends were cut back, 8 bases at V and 5 bases at J, with 10 bases in the middle. Looked up from germline, CDR1 is MNHNS and CDR2 is SASEGT. The CDR3 coding sequence is TGTGCCAGCCGGATAGACAGGGCCAACGTCCTGACTTTC. This translates into CASRIDRANVLTF.

This chain connects TRBV18 to TRBJ1-2; D may be TRBD1 (6 bases). From germline, CDR1 is KGHSH and CDR2 LQKENI. Trimming removed 3 bases at V and 3 bases at J, with 14 bases between. The CDR3 spans 15 residues. This CDR3 reads CASSPPGARYYGYTF. The CDR3, as DNA: TGTGCCAGCTCACCTCCAGGGGCCCGCTACTATGGCTACACCTTC.

V and J are TRBV20-1 and TRBJ1-5, with a tentative D call TRBD1 (6 bases). Trimming shortened V by 3 bases and J by 6 bases, and 21 bases separated the two germline ends. Germline-derived CDR1 and CDR2 are DFQATT and SNEGSKA (reference sequence). CDR3 length: 16 residues. CDR3 loop: CSASSVLPGATQPQHF. For the CDR3, the DNA is TGCAGTGCTAGTTCAGTGCTTCCAGGGGCGACTCAGCCCCAGCATTTT.

The sample holds a few counts of this clonotype. The gene calls are TRBV12-3 or TRBV12-4 and TRBJ1-2; perhaps TRBD1 as D (6 bases). Trimming took off 6 bases at V and 0 bases at J, with 14 bases between the two ends. The CDR3 is 15 amino acids. In DNA, the CDR3 is TGTGCCAGCAGCCGACGAGGGGGACCTAACTATGGCTACACCTTC. It is translated as CASSRRGGPNYGYTF.

The chain has TRBV12-3 or TRBV12-4 and TRBJ1-1, with TRBD1 identical over 9 bases. The CDR3 is 13 residues long. Unmatched junction bases numbered 4, after V lost 7 bases and J lost 4 bases. CDR3 sequence reads: CASKRTGVTEAFF. The CDR3, as DNA: TGTGCCAGCAAGCGGACAGGGGTCACTGAAGCTTTCTTT.

The gene calls are TRBV10-1 and TRBJ2-7, with 13 positions matching TRBD2. This CDR3 is built from 17 residues. CDR1 and CDR2 from the germline V gene are WNHNN and SYGVQD (reference sequence). V was clipped by 1 base and J by 4 bases; unmatched bases: 7. The CDR3 coding sequence is TGCGCCAGCAGTGAGTGGCCGGGACTAGCGGGACCTTACGAGCAGTACTTC. Translating gives CASSEWPGLAGPYEQYF.

This clonotype was seen many times. The J gene is TRBJ2-1, the V gene TRBV12-3 or TRBV12-4, with 8 bases lining up with TRBD2. CDR3 length equals 21 residues. The V gene end was trimmed by 2 bases and the J gene end by 0 bases; junction bases not matched to a gene: 18. CDR3 nucleotides: TGTGCCAGCAGTTTATTCACGCGGGGGGTCACAGCGGCCTACTCCTACAATGAGCAGTTCTTC. This codes for CASSLFTRGVTAAYSYNEQFF.